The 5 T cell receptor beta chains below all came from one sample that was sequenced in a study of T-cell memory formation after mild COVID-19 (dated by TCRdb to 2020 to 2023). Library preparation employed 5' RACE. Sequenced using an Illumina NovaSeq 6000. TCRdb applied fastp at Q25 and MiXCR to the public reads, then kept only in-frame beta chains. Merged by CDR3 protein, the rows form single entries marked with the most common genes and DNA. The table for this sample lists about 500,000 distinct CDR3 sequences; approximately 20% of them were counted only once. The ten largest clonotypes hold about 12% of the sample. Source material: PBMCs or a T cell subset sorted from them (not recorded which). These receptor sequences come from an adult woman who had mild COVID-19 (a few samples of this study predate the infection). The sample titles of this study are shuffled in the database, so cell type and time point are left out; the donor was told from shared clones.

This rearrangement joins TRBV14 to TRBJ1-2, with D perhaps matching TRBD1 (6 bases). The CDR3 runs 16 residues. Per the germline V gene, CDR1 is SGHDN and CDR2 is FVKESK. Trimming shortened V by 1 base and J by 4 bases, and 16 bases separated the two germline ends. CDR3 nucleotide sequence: TGTGCCAGCAGCCAAGGGATTGGGGGGGCCGGCTATGGCTACACCTTC. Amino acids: CASSQGIGGAGYGYTF.

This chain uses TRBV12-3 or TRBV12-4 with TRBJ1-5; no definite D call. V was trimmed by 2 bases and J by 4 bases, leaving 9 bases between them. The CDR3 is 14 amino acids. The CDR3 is CASSLSAGNQPQHF. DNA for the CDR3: TGTGCCAGCAGTTTATCGGCGGGGAATCAGCCCCAGCATTTT.

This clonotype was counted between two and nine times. The chain's CDR3 is CASSLAPSLYGYTF. The CDR3 DNA follows: TGTGCCAGCAGCTTAGCTCCCTCGCTCTATGGCTACACCTTC. The chain uses TRBV11-2 and TRBJ1-2, with D uncertain. Germline-derived CDR1 and CDR2 are SGHAT and FQNNGV. V shed 1 base and J shed 4 bases, with 10 bases lying between them. The CDR3 totals 14 residues.

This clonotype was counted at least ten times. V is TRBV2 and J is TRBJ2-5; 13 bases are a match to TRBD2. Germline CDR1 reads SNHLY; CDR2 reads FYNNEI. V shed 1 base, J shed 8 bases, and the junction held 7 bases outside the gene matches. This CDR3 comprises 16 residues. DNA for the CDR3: TGTGCCAGCAGTGAAGGGACTAGCGGGAGAGGGACCACCCAGTACTTC. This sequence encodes CASSEGTSGRGTTQYF.

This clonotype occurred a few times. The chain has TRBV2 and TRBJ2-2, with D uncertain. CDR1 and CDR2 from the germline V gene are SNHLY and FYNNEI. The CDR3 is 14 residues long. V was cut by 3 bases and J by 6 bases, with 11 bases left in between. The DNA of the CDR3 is TGTGCCAGCAGTGATTTCGGTATTTCCGGGGAGCTGTTTTTT. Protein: CASSDFGISGELFF. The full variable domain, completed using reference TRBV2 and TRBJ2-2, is EPEVTQTPSHQVTQMGQEVILRCVPISNHLYFYWYRQILGQKVEFLVSFYNNEISEKSEIFDDQFSVERPDGSNFTLKIRSTKLEDSAMYFCASSDFGISGELFFGEGSRLTVL.